This is a list of T cell receptor beta chains from one sample in a study of OX40 agonist ivuxolimab in advanced cancers. Sequencing used immunoSEQ multiplex PCR; TCRdb keeps in-frame clones, though not all of them. Of 35,000 to 40,000 clones detected, roughly 78% appear once; the ten largest clones hold less than 2%. The specimen comprised CD4+ or CD8+ T cells sorted from blood, sampled in a trial of the OX40 agonist ivuxolimab. The source is an adult with an advanced solid tumor such as melanoma, head and neck, liver or kidney cancer. The conserved cysteine and the conserved F or W are not part of the CDR3 here.

v_call	cdr3_aa
TRBV2	ASTPSRGGGYT
TRBV18	ASSPGQGLGEQY
TRBV30	AWSARGRTEAF
TRBV30	AWSGTGRLNSPLH
TRBV29-1	SVERGNEQF
TRBV5-1	ASRTAGGYDTQY
TRBV5-6	ASSLALAGGLPYNEQF
TRBV29-1	SVDRGGTGELF
TRBV13	ASSLWGGRETQY
TRBV7-6	ASSSKETQY
TRBV10-3	AISGQGHSYEQY
TRBV28	ASSIERGAF
TRBV11-3	ASSSDSSGNTIY
TRBV30	AWNQGGLAGGTTYKQY
TRBV6-1	ASSGSTFEKLF
TRBV7-2	ASSLAGAGGPYEQY
TRBV5-6	ASSLGAVYSYEQY
TRBV19	ASSLAGGSIYNEQF
TRBV19	ASSQIPTGRNSPLH
TRBV10-3	AISESYGYT
TRBV5-1	ASRIIAGELF
TRBV23-1	ASSPRFSYEQY
TRBV6-1	ASSEDRVYEQY
TRBV4-1	ASSLGWGGSGANVLT
TRBV11-2	ASRPWGTNEKLF
TRBV19	ASSLGQGPPLSNQPQH
TRBV5-6	ASSLVRTLNTEAF
TRBV6-5	ASSGGVRETQY
TRBV7-8	ASSLRLRGQGDTGELF
TRBV19	ASSIDRRDTQY
TRBV25-1	ASSEFGVEKTQY
TRBV5-1	ASSLEGDGYT
TRBV7-9	ASSKTGPGNTEAF
TRBV6-1	ASTQSPGMNTEAF
TRBV14	ASSQGNVKARHEQY
TRBV6-1	ASSEGGGRAKLF
TRBV11-2	ASSLGSGRLNQPQH
TRBV19	ASSPNRGLYNEQF
TRBV6-1	ASRSHGDGSPLH
TRBV7-2	ASSSRTRDKAYEQY
TRBV5-1	ASSLVGGDTGELF
TRBV10-2	ASGLAIEQF
TRBV29-1	SVVRDTSYEQY
TRBV14	ASSPRAGIRAYEQY
TRBV7-9	ASSLASGTGSRTDTQY
TRBV10-1	ASSESGTGELF
TRBV7-2	ASSRQGYSNQPQH
TRBV2	ASTGLALTGELF
TRBV11-3	ASRGQGREQY
TRBV28	ASSLAGGRINEQF
TRBV7-3	ASSPGYSGNTIY
TRBV7-8	ASSLDPAILTQY
TRBV11-2	ASSRTSGGQSSYEQY
TRBV29-1	SVQVLSGYT
TRBV15	ATSRDLGETQY
TRBV11-2	ASSRDYGYNEQF
TRBV10-2	ASSIAGETQY